Below, 32 T cell receptor beta chains from the same sample are listed, as sequenced in a study of T cell responses to AZD1222 COVID-19 vaccine. The assay was immunoSEQ multiplex PCR, and TCRdb's table has in-frame clones only and misses some. Of under 200,000 clones listed, approximately 91% are singletons. Sequencing was performed on peripheral blood, taken on day 0 of AZD1222 vaccination. Every receptor here comes from an adult in good health.

This clone has just one count. The chain joins TRBV12-5 to TRBJ1-2; 10 bases map to TRBD1. This CDR3 has 15 residues. Germline-derived CDR1 and CDR2 are LGHNT and FRNRAP. Losses at the gene ends were 5 bases for V and 7 bases for J; bases not matched to a gene: 10. CDR3 amino acids: CASGPTGGARGGYTF. CDR3 sequence (DNA): TGTGCTAGTGGTCCGACAGGGGGCGCGAGGGGTGGCTACACCTTC. Full variable domain (missing parts from reference TRBV12-5 and TRBJ1-2): DARVTQTPRHKVTEMGQEVTMRCQPILGHNTVFWYRQTMMQGLELLAYFRNRAPLDDSGMPKDRFSAEMPDATLATLKIQPSEPRDSAVYFCASGPTGGARGGYTFGSGTRLTVV.

The chain recombines TRBV29-1 with TRBJ2-1, with D perhaps given as TRBD1 or TRBD2 (5 bases each). The germline V gene encodes CDR1 SQVTM and CDR2 ANQGSEA. V gave up 2 bases and J gave up 6 bases, with 29 bases separating them. This CDR3 is built from 19 residues. The CDR3 protein is CSVESFGNQNPPGGNEQFF. DNA for the CDR3: TGCAGCGTTGAATCTTTTGGCAACCAGAACCCACCTGGGGGCAATGAGCAGTTCTTC.

This chain connects TRBV5-1 to TRBJ2-1; D unresolved. CDR3 size: 15 residues. In germline, CDR1 is SGHRS, CDR2 YFSETQ. V was shortened by 2 bases and J by 5 bases, with 14 bases between the two germline ends. The CDR3 bases are TGCGCCAGCAGCTTTACCGGGCCTCCAAACAATGAGCAGTTCTTC. Translation: CASSFTGPPNNEQFF. The full variable domain, with the rest looked up from reference TRBV5-1 and TRBJ2-1, is KAGVTQTPRYLIKTRGQQVTLSCSPISGHRSVSWYQQTPGQGLQFLFEYFSETQRNKGNFPGRFSGRQFSNSRSEMNVSTLELGDSALYLCASSFTGPPNNEQFFGPGTRLTVL.

This chain connects TRBV5-1 to TRBJ2-5, with D possibly matching TRBD1 (5 bases). CDR1 is SGHRS, CDR2 YFSETQ, per germline. The CDR3 extends over 15 amino acids. V gave up 5 bases and J gave up 2 bases, with 16 bases separating them. The CDR3 reads CASSRSPAGQETQYF. CDR3 coding DNA: TGCGCCAGCAGTCGCTCCCCGGCAGGGCAAGAGACCCAGTACTTC.

Here the CDR3 DNA reads TGTGCCAGCAGCGACAGGGTAGGGAACACTGAAGCTTTCTTT. Protein: CASSDRVGNTEAFF. The V gene is TRBV21-1, the J gene TRBJ1-1; whether TRBD1, the table's D call, matches the DNA was not checked. TRBV21-1 is termed a pseudogene. CDR3 length: 14 residues.

This rearrangement joins TRBV5-8 to TRBJ2-1; D gene unclear. Germline CDR1 and CDR2: SGHTS and YDEGEE. The CDR3 extends over 16 amino acids. V lost 0 bases and J lost 0, with 10 bases in between. The CDR3 DNA is TGTGCCAGCAGCTTGGTCGGGCGCAGCTCCTACAATGAGCAGTTCTTC. It translates to CASSLVGRSSYNEQFF.

The V and J genes are TRBV12-3 or TRBV12-4 and TRBJ2-7, with TRBD1 matching 7 bases. V trimming: 6 bases; J trimming: 5 bases; junction bases outside the gene matches: 7. The CDR3 runs to 13 residues. CDR3 sequence reads: CASSPRQGNEQYF. The CDR3 DNA reads as TGTGCCAGCAGCCCGAGACAGGGTAACGAGCAGTACTTC.

This clone was found once. The chain joins TRBV11-2 to TRBJ2-5, with D perhaps assigned TRBD1 or TRBD2 (5 bases each). The CDR3 runs to 13 residues. V lost 0 bases and J lost 7, with 9 bases in between. Germline CDR1 reads SGHAT; CDR2 reads FQNNGV. The CDR3 reads CASSLELRGTQYF. The DNA of the CDR3 is TGTGCCAGCAGCTTAGAGTTGAGGGGGACCCAGTACTTC.

The genes are TRBV19 and TRBJ1-1, with D perhaps TRBD1 (6 bases). The ends were cut back, 4 bases at V and 0 bases at J, with 12 bases in the middle. The CDR3 sequence is 15 residues long. Germline V gene data show CDR1 as LNHDA and CDR2 as SQIVND (reference sequence). CDR3 nucleotides: TGTGCCAGTAGTACCTTAGGGGGAGTGAACACTGAAGCTTTCTTT. This encodes CASSTLGGVNTEAFF.

The genes are TRBV15 and TRBJ1-5; D not certain. The CDR3 loop spans 15 amino acids. The V gene's germline CDR1 is LNHNV and CDR2 YYDKDF (reference sequence). With 4 bases removed from V and 2 bases from J, the gap between germline ends came to 12 bases. CDR3 bases: TGTGCCACCAGCAAGGGATTGATGGGCAATCAGCCCCAGCATTTT. Its translation: CATSKGLMGNQPQHF.

The chain uses TRBV28 and TRBJ1-5, with TRBD1 as a possible D gene (5 bases). V was pared by 8 bases and J by 9 bases, with 11 bases between. The CDR3 sequence is 11 residues long. Germline CDR1 and CDR2: MDHEN and SYDVKM. The chain's CDR3 is CASSGRGPQHF. CDR3 DNA sequence: TGTGCCAGCTCGGGACGGGGGCCCCAGCATTTT.

The rearrangement links TRBV27 to TRBJ1-5; D gene unclear. With 5 bases removed from V and 1 base from J, the gap between germline ends came to 9 bases. Germline V gene data show CDR1 as MNHEY and CDR2 as SMNVEV (reference sequence). The CDR3 runs to 14 residues. The CDR3 sequence: CASSVTKSNQPQHF. In DNA, the CDR3 is TGTGCCAGCAGTGTTACAAAGAGCAATCAGCCCCAGCATTTT.

The V gene is TRBV27, the J gene TRBJ2-7; TRBD2 aligns across 7 bases. J gave up 4 bases and V 0 bases, and 9 bases lay outside the gene matches. The CDR3 covers 16 residues. Germline CDR1 is MNHEY and CDR2 is SMNVEV (reference sequence). The CDR3 protein is CASSLSGGRGSYEQYF. The CDR3 region has the DNA TGTGCCAGCAGTTTATCGGGCGGGAGAGGGTCTTACGAGCAGTACTTC.

The chain joins TRBV5-4 to TRBJ2-7; D possibly corresponds to TRBD1 (6 bases). Trimming took 4 bases from V and 1 from J, leaving 15 bases between them. The V gene's germline CDR1 is SGHNT and CDR2 YYREEE (reference sequence). The CDR3 is made up of 15 amino acids. The CDR3 sequence is CASSQQGFSSYEQYF. CDR3 sequence (DNA): TGTGCCAGCAGCCAACAGGGCTTTTCATCCTACGAGCAGTACTTC.

The chain uses TRBV5-1 and TRBJ2-3; a possible D gene is TRBD1 (6 bases). Germline assignment: CDR1 SGHRS and CDR2 YFSETQ. V was cut by 2 bases and J by 1 base, with 14 bases left in between. This CDR3 comprises 16 residues. The CDR3 sequence is CASSLQGRAGTDTQYF. CDR3 in DNA: TGCGCCAGCAGCTTACAGGGCCGGGCGGGCACAGATACGCAGTATTTT. Full variable domain (missing parts from reference TRBV5-1 and TRBJ2-3): KAGVTQTPRYLIKTRGQQVTLSCSPISGHRSVSWYQQTPGQGLQFLFEYFSETQRNKGNFPGRFSGRQFSNSRSEMNVSTLELGDSALYLCASSLQGRAGTDTQYFGPGTRLTVL.

The CDR3 is CASSQSLAFNYGYTF. In DNA, the CDR3 is TGCGCCAGCAGCCAAAGCTTAGCGTTTAACTATGGCTACACCTTC. The chain couples TRBV4-1 to TRBJ1-2; no definite D call. Trimming shortened V by 2 bases and J by 1 base, and 11 bases separated the two germline ends. The CDR3 is 15 residues long. Germline assignment: CDR1 MGHRA and CDR2 YSYEKL.

This rearrangement joins TRBV20-1 to TRBJ1-1; no firm D call. V was shortened by 3 bases and J by 4 bases, with 12 bases between the two germline ends. Germline V CDR1 and CDR2: DFQATT, SNEGSKA (reference sequence). The CDR3 contains 13 residues. The CDR3 DNA sequence: TGCAGTGCTAGTCAGACTCGGGGCACTGAAGCTTTCTTT. Amino acid sequence: CSASQTRGTEAFF.

This clone has just a few counts. This sequence joins TRBV2 and TRBJ2-6; D is unresolved. The CDR3 has 14 amino acids. The V gene's germline CDR1 is SNHLY and CDR2 FYNNEI. V gave up 5 bases and J gave up 0 bases, with 5 bases separating them. CDR3 DNA sequence: TGTGCCAGCAGTAGGAGCTCTGGGGCCAACGTCCTGACTTTC. Translating gives CASSRSSGANVLTF.

The V gene is TRBV10-3, the J gene TRBJ1-5; D not certain. Per germline, CDR1 ENHRY and CDR2 SYGVKD. CDR3 length: 14 amino acids. The germline V and J ends were trimmed by 0 bases and 1 base, with 4 bases remaining between them. The CDR3 DNA reads as TGTGCCATCAGTGAGTCGGGCAGCAATCAGCCCCAGCATTTT. This codes for CAISESGSNQPQHF.

J is TRBJ2-1 and V is TRBV24-1, with 8 bases lining up with TRBD1. The trim removed 5 bases at V and 3 bases at J, leaving 5 bases unmatched. Germline CDR1 KGHDR, CDR2 SFDVKD. CDR3 length: 15 amino acids. The DNA of the CDR3 is TGTGCCACCAGTGCCCGGGACAGGAACTACAATGAGCAGTTCTTC. Translated, it gives CATSARDRNYNEQFF.

This chain uses TRBV28 with TRBJ1-2; D remains unclear. The length of the CDR3 is 15 residues. V gave up 6 bases and J gave up 2 bases, with 16 bases separating them. Germline V gene sequence: CDR1 MDHEN, CDR2 SYDVKM. CDR3 residues: CASSPLSGRNYGYTF. As DNA, the CDR3 is TGTGCCAGCAGCCCCTTGAGTGGAAGGAACTATGGCTACACCTTC.

The CDR3 reads CASSVQADTGELFF. The CDR3 bases are TGTGCCAGCAGCGTACAGGCGGACACCGGGGAGCTGTTTTTT. The chain couples TRBV9 to TRBJ2-2, with D unresolved. CDR3 size: 14 residues. Deletions cut 1 base from V and 3 bases from J, with 7 bases between. Looked up from germline, CDR1 is SGDLS and CDR2 is YYNGEE.

The rearrangement uses TRBV3-1 (or the pseudogene TRBV3-2) and TRBJ1-1, with TRBD1 as a possible D gene (6 bases). The CDR3 is made up of 15 amino acids. The ends were cut back, 0 bases at V and 7 bases at J, with 15 bases in the middle. Germline loops: CDR1 LGHDT, CDR2 YNNKEL (reference sequence). The CDR3 loop is CASSQEPLGGFEAFF. CDR3 nucleotide sequence: TGTGCCAGCAGCCAAGAACCCCTAGGGGGATTTGAAGCTTTCTTT.

The chain has TRBV3-1 (or the pseudogene TRBV3-2) and TRBJ1-5, with D unclear. V lost 4 bases and J 1 base, leaving 11 bases between the germline ends. This CDR3 has 15 amino acids. Germline V gene sequence: CDR1 LGHDT, CDR2 YNNKEL (reference sequence). CDR3 loop: CASSPETGSNQPQHF. In DNA, the CDR3 is TGTGCCAGCAGCCCCGAGACGGGAAGCAATCAGCCCCAGCATTTT.

The rearrangement joins TRBV27 to TRBJ2-1; 13 bases line up with TRBD2. CDR3 length: 16 residues. The ends lost 5 bases at V and 6 bases at J; junction bases unmatched: 7. Germline V gene data show CDR1 as MNHEY and CDR2 as SMNVEV (reference sequence). CDR3: CASSARGLAGSNEQFF. DNA of the CDR3: TGTGCCAGCAGTGCTCGGGGACTAGCGGGATCCAATGAGCAGTTCTTC.

The chain links TRBV19 to TRBJ2-3, with D tentatively TRBD2 (5 bases). Germline values: CDR1 LNHDA, CDR2 SQIVND (reference sequence). With 5 bases removed from V and 3 bases from J, the gap between germline ends came to 12 bases. The CDR3 is made up of 14 amino acids. CDR3 in amino acids: CASSPRVGTDTQYF. CDR3 nucleotide sequence: TGTGCCAGTAGTCCGAGGGTGGGGACAGATACGCAGTATTTT.

The J gene is TRBJ1-4, the V gene TRBV28; D is unclear. Trimming took 5 bases from V and 8 from J, leaving 6 bases between them. Germline assignment: CDR1 MDHEN and CDR2 SYDVKM. The CDR3 spans 11 residues. The DNA for the CDR3 is TGTGCCAGCAGTGGGAGGGAAAAACTGTTTTTT. This encodes CASSGREKLFF.

V and J are TRBV4-3 and TRBJ2-2, with 8 nucleotides matching TRBD1. Germline values: CDR1 LGHNA, CDR2 YSLEER. The CDR3 runs to 16 residues. Trimming at V came to 5 bases and at J to 7 bases, leaving 12 bases not matched to a gene. The CDR3 region is CASSIGRNRGIGELFF. CDR3 nucleotide sequence: TGCGCCAGCAGCATAGGGAGGAACAGGGGGATCGGGGAGCTGTTTTTT.

This chain connects TRBV28 to TRBJ1-4; 7 nucleotides agree with TRBD1. Germline V gene lookup returns CDR1 MDHEN and CDR2 SYDVKM. V lost 6 bases, J lost 0 bases, and 7 bases stayed unmatched. This CDR3 spans 16 amino acids. CDR3: CASSWDSSSTNEKLFF. CDR3 bases: TGTGCCAGCAGCTGGGACAGCTCTTCAACTAATGAAAAACTGTTTTTT. The complete variable domain, with remaining parts taken from reference TRBV28 and TRBJ1-4, reads DVKVTQSSRYLVKRTGEKVFLECVQDMDHENMFWYRQDPGLGLRLIYFSYDVKMKEKGDIPEGYSVSREKKERFSLILESASTNQTSMYLCASSWDSSSTNEKLFFGSGTQLSVL.

The rearrangement joins TRBV12-3 or TRBV12-4 to TRBJ2-2; no definite D call. CDR3 length equals 12 residues. The ends were cut back, 5 bases at V and 3 bases at J, with 4 bases in the middle. CDR3 in DNA: TGTGCCAGCAGTCCGGACACCGGGGAGCTGTTTTTT. Its translation: CASSPDTGELFF.

CDR3: CAISELGRTSSYEQYF. The CDR3 DNA reads TGTGCCATCAGTGAGTTAGGACGTACAAGCTCCTACGAGCAGTACTTC. This chain joins TRBV10-3 and TRBJ2-7; D uncertain. Germline V gives CDR1 ENHRY, CDR2 SYGVKD. This CDR3 comprises 16 residues. The V end was cut by 1 base, the J end by 0 bases, with 13 bases between.

In its sample, this clone was seen a few times. The CDR3 sequence is CASSFGLAGAYEQYF. In DNA form, the CDR3 reads TGCGCCAGCAGCTTCGGACTAGCGGGGGCCTACGAGCAGTACTTC. The rearrangement joins TRBV5-1 to TRBJ2-7; 13 bases map to TRBD2. V gave up 2 bases and J gave up 2 bases; unmatched junction bases: 1. From germline, CDR1 is SGHRS and CDR2 YFSETQ. There are 15 residues in the CDR3.